This T cell receptor beta chain was sequenced in a study of blood T cells in healthy people across ages. Across the whole study: Per every two T cells, about one barcoded beta molecule was captured by template switching.

Each donor was a healthy Caucasian individual from Russia, aged roughly 6 to 95. A second about 6 to 11 cycle PCR used barcoded and J-beta primers. Any given sample supplied a minimum of 3 million CDR3-containing paired-end reads. TCRdb re-called the 5' RACE reads through MiXCR, storing one row per CDR3 protein. The sample comprises 650,000 to 950,000 distinct CDR3 sequences, around two fifths of which are singletons, and about a fifth rests with the top ten. For this clonotype: Antigen unknown.

Points from the study as a whole: Strong correlation was found linking TCR beta diversity to naive T cell percentage.

The CDR3 contains 17 residues. Germline lookup yields CDR1 SNHLY and CDR2 FYNNEI. V lost 7 bases to trimming and J lost 1 base, with 21 bases between them. The chain has TRBV2 and TRBJ2-3, with D perhaps being TRBD1 or TRBD2 (5 bases each). Material: blood. This sequence was found in a man between 60 and 75 years old in good health. The CDR3 region is CASTVGPITSGTDTQYF. CDR3 DNA sequence: TGTGCCAGCACGGTGGGGCCTATCACTAGTGGCACAGATACGCAGTATTTT.